The T cell receptor beta chain described here comes from a study of blood T cell repertoires in COVID-19. CDR3 length equals 14 residues. Trimming left V 2 bases short and J 3 bases short, with 10 bases between. CDR1 is MNHEY and CDR2 is SMNVEV in the germline V gene (reference sequence). Using immunoSEQ multiplex PCR, the repertoire was profiled, and TCRdb retains in-frame clones only, with some absent. The data contain more than 200,000 clones, roughly 90% of them singletons. The chain has TRBV27 and TRBJ1-1; D is unresolved. The source of this sequence is a woman aged 45 to 65 with acute or convalescent COVID-19. Sample: peripheral blood. The CDR3 DNA reads TGTGCCAGCAGTTTACGCAGGATCGACACTGAAGCTTTCTTT. Translated, it gives CASSLRRIDTEAFF.